These 18 T cell receptor beta chains were all obtained from the same sample, sequenced in a study of Ad26.COV2.S vaccination and SARS-CoV-2 variants. TCRdb's table, derived via immunoSEQ multiplex PCR, lists solely in-frame clones and lacks some. Seen here are about 350,000 clones, about 91% observed once, and the top ten hold 3% to 5%. This specimen consisted of peripheral blood, obtained after recovery from COVID-19. These receptor sequences come from a human donor who had recovered from COVID-19.

V gene TRBV19 combines with J gene TRBJ1-3, with TRBD1 identical over 7 bases. From germline, CDR1 is LNHDA and CDR2 SQIVND (reference sequence). This CDR3 has 14 amino acids. V was clipped by 4 bases and J by 4 bases; unmatched bases: 4. This CDR3 reads CASSTGTEGNTIYF. For the CDR3, the DNA is TGTGCCAGTAGTACCGGGACAGAAGGAAACACCATATATTTT.

The genes are TRBV27 and TRBJ2-5; tentative D call: TRBD1 (6 bases). Germline CDR1 reads MNHEY; CDR2 reads SMNVEV (reference sequence). This CDR3 spans 13 amino acids. V shed 6 bases and J shed 5 bases, with 13 bases lying between them. The CDR3 nucleotides read TGTGCCAGCAGGCCGGGACAAGGGGAGACCCAGTACTTC. It yields the protein CASRPGQGETQYF.

This sequence joins TRBV4-1 and TRBJ1-5, with D tentatively TRBD1 (5 bases). CDR3 size: 15 residues. The ends were cut back, 3 bases at V and 3 bases at J, with 12 bases in the middle. CDR1 and CDR2 (germline): MGHRA, YSYEKL. The CDR3 reads CASSQPGHDNQPQHF. Written as DNA, the CDR3 is TGCGCCAGCAGCCAGCCTGGACACGACAATCAGCCCCAGCATTTT.

The chain is built from TRBV9 and TRBJ1-1, with D possibly TRBD1 on 6 matching bases. The CDR3 is made up of 15 amino acids. CDR1 is SGDLS and CDR2 is YYNGEE in the germline V gene. Trimming took off 3 bases at V and 4 bases at J, with 16 bases between the two ends. The CDR3 sequence: CASSAGGGALTEAFF. The CDR3 DNA follows: TGTGCCAGCAGCGCCGGAGGGGGGGCCCTCACTGAAGCTTTCTTT.

CDR3 residues: CASSGGDRAYGYTF. CDR3 DNA: TGTGCCAGCAGCGGGGGGGACAGGGCTTATGGCTACACCTTC. V usage is TRBV5-6 and J usage is TRBJ1-2; 9 nucleotides agree with TRBD1. The CDR3 totals 14 residues. CDR1 is SGHDT, CDR2 YYEEEE, per germline. Trimming cost V 4 bases and J 5 bases; bases outside gene matches: 6.

The rearrangement joins TRBV6-5 to TRBJ1-1; tentative D call: TRBD1 (6 bases). Germline CDR1 and CDR2: MNHEY and SVGAGI. V lost 6 bases to trimming and J lost 3 bases, with 14 bases between them. The CDR3 is 14 amino acids. DNA for the CDR3: TGTGCCAGCAGCCGAGGGGGAGGATACACTGAAGCTTTCTTT. Amino acid sequence: CASSRGGGYTEAFF.

This sequence joins TRBV27 and TRBJ1-2; the D is unclear. Germline lookup yields CDR1 MNHEY and CDR2 SMNVEV (reference sequence). This CDR3 has 11 amino acids. V was trimmed by 8 bases and J by 7 bases, leaving 11 bases between them. The CDR3 region has the DNA TGTGCCAGCGGGGTTTCGCGTGGCTACACCTTC. Protein product: CASGVSRGYTF.

The CDR3 nucleotides read TGTGCCAGCATAGGACAGGGGGGTTTCAACACTGAAGCTTTCTTT. Its translation is CASIGQGGFNTEAFF. The V and J genes are TRBV2 and TRBJ1-1; TRBD1 aligns across 10 bases. The trim removed 7 bases at V and 2 bases at J, leaving 7 bases unmatched. The CDR3 is 15 residues long. Germline loops: CDR1 SNHLY, CDR2 FYNNEI.

This clone came up once. The rearrangement uses TRBV7-2 and TRBJ2-7; the D gene is possibly TRBD2 (6 bases). The CDR3 length is 14 residues. In germline, CDR1 is SGHTA, CDR2 FQGNSA. V lost 8 bases and J 3 bases, leaving 17 bases between the germline ends. CDR3 in DNA: TGTGCCAGCGGTTCCGTGGCGGAGGGCTACGAGCAGTACTTC. Amino acid sequence: CASGSVAEGYEQYF.

The gene calls are TRBV25-1 and TRBJ2-7; no firm D call. The V gene's germline CDR1 is MGHDK and CDR2 SYGVNS. The CDR3 contains 14 residues. V shed 4 bases and J shed 5 bases, with 15 bases lying between them. The CDR3 protein is CASSGAEESDEQYF. CDR3 coding DNA: TGTGCCAGCAGTGGGGCCGAGGAAAGCGACGAGCAGTACTTC.

The V call is TRBV6-5, the J call TRBJ1-5; 9 nucleotides line up with TRBD1. Germline CDR1 is MNHEY and CDR2 is SVGAGI. The CDR3 spans 14 residues. Germline trimming cut 6 bases from V and 0 bases from J; bases unmatched to any gene: 0. Here the CDR3 DNA reads TGTGCCAGCAGACAGGGGGCTAGCAATCAGCCCCAGCATTTT. Its translation is CASRQGASNQPQHF.

The chain links TRBV11-2 to TRBJ2-3, with D unresolved. The V gene's germline CDR1 is SGHAT and CDR2 FQNNGV. The ends were cut back, 1 base at V and 0 bases at J, with 5 bases in the middle. The CDR3 spans 14 residues. The CDR3 DNA is TGTGCCAGCAGCTTAGGACATAGCACAGATACGCAGTATTTT. This gives the protein CASSLGHSTDTQYF. Filled out from reference TRBV11-2 and TRBJ2-3, the complete variable domain reads EAGVAQSPRYKIIEKRQSVAFWCNPISGHATLYWYQQILGQGPKLLIQFQNNGVVDDSQLPKDRFSAERLKGVDSTLKIQPAKLEDSAVYLCASSLGHSTDTQYFGPGTRLTVL.

The chain is built from TRBV6-5 and TRBJ1-1; TRBD1 might be the D (5 bases). The CDR3 runs 13 residues. Germline V gene data show CDR1 as MNHEY and CDR2 as SVGAGI. Trimming removed 6 bases at V and 1 base at J, with 9 bases between. The CDR3 nucleotides read TGTGCCAGCAGGGGACTTGAGAACACTGAAGCTTTCTTT. As protein: CASRGLENTEAFF.

The rearrangement links TRBV5-1 to TRBJ2-7; D possibly corresponds to TRBD2 (5 bases). Germline V gene data show CDR1 as SGHRS and CDR2 as YFSETQ. V was pared by 2 bases and J by 1 base, with 10 bases between. This CDR3 region has 14 residues. CDR3 sequence reads: CASSFTTGSYEQYF. For the CDR3, the DNA is TGCGCCAGCAGCTTTACGACGGGATCCTACGAGCAGTACTTC. The full variable domain, in which reference TRBV5-1 and TRBJ2-7 provide the parts outside the CDR3, is KAGVTQTPRYLIKTRGQQVTLSCSPISGHRSVSWYQQTPGQGLQFLFEYFSETQRNKGNFPGRFSGRQFSNSRSEMNVSTLELGDSALYLCASSFTTGSYEQYFGPGTRLTVT.

The CDR3: CASSSKGHHYEQYF. The CDR3 bases are TGTGCCAGCAGTTCCAAGGGACACCACTACGAGCAGTACTTC. The chain combines TRBV27 with TRBJ2-7, with D tentatively TRBD1 (6 bases). The V gene lost 4 bases and the J gene lost 3 bases, with 13 bases spanning the gap. CDR1 and CDR2 from the germline V gene are MNHEY and SMNVEV (reference sequence). There are 14 residues in the CDR3.

The chain is built from TRBV5-1 and TRBJ1-6; D is perhaps TRBD1 (5 bases). Trimming pared 4 bases from V and 7 bases from J, leaving 21 bases between. Germline CDR1 reads SGHRS; CDR2 reads YFSETQ. The CDR3 contains 17 residues. The chain's CDR3 is CASSPGDTGTANSPLHF. CDR3 coding DNA: TGCGCCAGCAGCCCTGGGGATACCGGGACGGCGAATTCACCCCTCCACTTT.

This clone was counted a single time. This rearrangement joins TRBV13 to TRBJ1-2; D possibly corresponds to TRBD1 (5 bases). The CDR3 has 16 amino acids. V lost 4 bases, J lost 6 bases, and 21 bases lay in between. Germline CDR1 reads PRHDT; CDR2 reads FYEKMQ (reference sequence). CDR3 protein: CASSSRDQTPGDGYTF. CDR3 coding DNA: TGTGCCAGCAGCTCCCGGGACCAAACACCGGGAGATGGCTACACCTTC.

The CDR3 sequence is CASSVARGRSSGNTIYF. The CDR3 DNA reads as TGTGCCAGCAGCGTAGCCAGGGGGAGAAGCTCTGGAAACACCATATATTTT. V and J are TRBV9 and TRBJ1-3; 7 bases agree with TRBD1. V lost 0 bases to trimming and J lost 0 bases; unmatched junction nucleotides: 6. CDR3 size: 17 residues. Per germline, CDR1 SGDLS and CDR2 YYNGEE.